This TCR beta chain originates from a study of shared clonotypes between healthy human individuals. The data were produced by immunoSEQ multiplex PCR, yet TCRdb's version contains in-frame clones alone and is incomplete. Of 190,000 or so clones listed, approximately 61% are singletons. CDR3 size: 14 residues. Trimming cost V 8 bases and J 0 bases, with 13 bases left between them. CDR1 SGHRS and CDR2 YFSETQ come from the germline V gene. This chain uses TRBV5-1 with TRBJ2-3; D call uncertain. The sequence was collected from a man younger than 45 in good health. The specimen was memory CD4+ T cells sorted from blood. This sample's subset: CD45RA-negative fraction. This CDR3 is CARASGSSTDTQYF. The DNA of the CDR3 is TGCGCCAGGGCCAGTGGCAGTAGCACAGATACGCAGTATTTT.